Listed below are T cell receptor beta chains from one sample, sequenced in a study of siplizumab effects on memory and regulatory T cells. Profiled with immunoSEQ multiplex PCR; TCRdb holds only in-frame clones, not every one. The table shows approximately 120,000 clones, with 90% to 95% occurring only once. Sequenced input: Tregs sorted from blood. The receptors shown here come from a human donor in good health. Each CDR3 is given with its conserved first and last residue. The D gene is left open where the match is weak. A row's size may be missing; if present it is once, few, many or a size class.

clone size	V gene	J gene	D gene	CDR3 DNA	CDR3 protein
-	TRBV30	TRBJ1-4	-	TGTGCCTGTAAACGGGAAAAACTGTTTTTT	CACKREKLFF
-	TRBV21-1	TRBJ1-1	-	TGTGCCAGCAGCGAGCCCAGGGGGATGAACACTGAAGCTTTCTTT	CASSEPRGMNTEAFF
-	TRBV7-8	TRBJ2-1	TRBD2	TGTGCCAGCAGCTTTATTAGCGGGAGTGGTAATGAGCAGTTCTTC	CASSFISGSGNEQFF
-	TRBV5-6	TRBJ2-6	TRBD1	TGTGCCAGCAGCTTGGTGGGACAGGAAAGCTCTGGGGCCAACGTCCTGACTTTC	CASSLVGQESSGANVLTF
-	TRBV30	TRBJ2-3	-	TGTGCCTGGGACTTGGGAGGTCCCCAGGATACGCAGTATTTT	CAWDLGGPQDTQYF
-	TRBV11-2	TRBJ1-4	-	TGTGCCAGCAGCTTGTGGGGGGCGGGGGGCTCTAATGAAAAACTGTTTTTT	CASSLWGAGGSNEKLFF
-	TRBV10-1	TRBJ2-7	TRBD2	TGCGCCAGCAGTGAGTCGGGACTAGCGGGAGGGAACGAGCAGTACTTC	CASSESGLAGGNEQYF
-	TRBV6-1	TRBJ1-5	-	TGTGCCAGCATGGACCGAGTCAATCAGCCCCAGCATTTT	CASMDRVNQPQHF
-	TRBV7-9	TRBJ2-5	TRBD1	TGTGCCAGCAGCTCCTTGACAGGGGGCTTCCTACAGACCCAGTACTTC	CASSSLTGGFLQTQYF
once	TRBV9	TRBJ2-2	-	TGTGCCAGCAGCGTTGGCAGCGCGAACACCGGGGAGCTGTTTTTT	CASSVGSANTGELFF
-	TRBV11-2	TRBJ2-1	-	TGTGCCAGCAGCTTAGACGGGAGATACAATGAGCAGTTCTTC	CASSLDGRYNEQFF
-	TRBV6-1	TRBJ2-5	-	TGTGCCAGCAGTGAAGGGACAAGCCTCCACGGAGAGACCCAGTACTTC	CASSEGTSLHGETQYF
-	TRBV11-1	TRBJ2-1	-	TGTGCCAGCAGCTTGGGACCGTCCTACAATGAGCAGTTCTTC	CASSLGPSYNEQFF
-	TRBV7-6	TRBJ2-2	-	TGTGCCAGCAGCTTAGCGTCCTCGAACACCGGGGAGCTGTTTTTT	CASSLASSNTGELFF
-	TRBV19	TRBJ2-2	-	TGTGCCAGTAGTATAGGGCAGGCATACCACACCGGGGAGCTGTTTTTT	CASSIGQAYHTGELFF
-	TRBV18	TRBJ2-5	-	TGTGCCAGCTCACCGGAGGAAGAGACCCAGTACTTC	CASSPEEETQYF
-	TRBV7-9	TRBJ1-3	-	TGTGCCAGCAGCTATAGGTCCCTCCAAAACACCATATATTTT	CASSYRSLQNTIYF
-	TRBV11-2	TRBJ1-4	-	TGTGCCAGCAGCTTACTGAGGGGAAAACTGTTTTTT	CASSLLRGKLFF
-	TRBV18	TRBJ1-1	-	TGTGCCAGCTCACGACAGGTCAGGGACGCTGAAGCTTTCTTT	CASSRQVRDAEAFF
once	TRBV28	TRBJ1-4	-	TGTGCCAGCAAGGCCCAGTCAACTAATGAAAAACTGTTTTTT	CASKAQSTNEKLFF
-	TRBV7-8	TRBJ2-3	-	TGTGCCAGCAGCTCCTTAGCGGTAACTAGCACAGATACGCAGTATTTT	CASSSLAVTSTDTQYF
-	TRBV11-2	TRBJ1-1	-	TGTGCCAGCAGCTTCCGCAGGAACACTGAAGCTTTCTTT	CASSFRRNTEAFF
-	TRBV10-3	TRBJ2-1	TRBD2	TGTGCCATCGGACTAGCGGGAGAGCAGTTCTTC	CAIGLAGEQFF
-	TRBV5-3	TRBJ1-5	-	TGTGCCAGAAGCGCGTCCGCCGGGGTCCCAAGTCAGCCCCAGCATTTT	CARSASAGVPSQPQHF
-	TRBV11-1	TRBJ1-5	TRBD1	TGTGCCAGCAGCTCCGGGACAGGGACTTTAAGCAATCAGCCCCAGCATTTT	CASSSGTGTLSNQPQHF
-	TRBV5-5	TRBJ2-5	TRBD2	TGTGCCAGCAGCTCCCTTAGCGGGGGTGGTCTAGAGACCCAGTACTTC	CASSSLSGGGLETQYF
-	TRBV9	TRBJ2-3	-	TGTGCCAGCAGCCGGACTAGCACAGATACGCAGTATTTT	CASSRTSTDTQYF
-	TRBV15	TRBJ2-7	TRBD2	TGTGCCACCAGCAGGGAACTCCCCGGGACTAACTACGAGCAGTACTTC	CATSRELPGTNYEQYF
-	TRBV9	TRBJ2-1	-	TGTGCCAGCAGCGTAGAGGTAAGGATAAACAATGAGCAGTTCTTC	CASSVEVRINNEQFF
few	TRBV4-1	TRBJ1-4	-	TGCGCCAGCAGCACGATGGGATTGAGGGGGGCTGAGGAAAAACTGTTTTTT	CASSTMGLRGAEEKLFF
many	TRBV2	TRBJ1-1	-	TGTGCCAGCAGTCCCCCCGCGGGGGGGGGCACTGAAGCTTTCTTT	CASSPPAGGGTEAFF
-	TRBV2	TRBJ2-3	TRBD2	TGTGCCAGTACACTCTTGCGGGAGGGAGATACGCAGTATTTT	CASTLLREGDTQYF
once	TRBV6-1	TRBJ1-2	-	TGTGCCATCGGAGAGGGGACCGTCTATGGCTACACCTTC	CAIGEGTVYGYTF
-	TRBV12-5	TRBJ2-7	-	TGTGCTAGTGGTGCCCGATCCGGGGGGCGAGACGAGCAGTACTTC	CASGARSGGRDEQYF
-	TRBV5-1	TRBJ2-7	TRBD2	TGCGCCAGCAGCTTGGCAGGACTAGCGTCCTACGAGCAGTACTTC	CASSLAGLASYEQYF
-	TRBV5-6	TRBJ1-2	TRBD1	TGTGCCAGCAGCCTAGGACAGGTCCTAATTAACTATGGCTACACCTTC	CASSLGQVLINYGYTF
-	TRBV27	TRBJ2-7	-	TGTGCTAGCAGTTTAAAGGTACTAGGCGAGCAGTACTTC	CASSLKVLGEQYF
-	TRBV19	TRBJ1-1	-	TGTGCCAGTAGCACCACGGGAGGGCGCACTGAAGCTTTCTTT	CASSTTGGRTEAFF
-	TRBV7-8	TRBJ1-1	-	TGTGCCAGCAGCCCTAGGCCCGTCACTGAAGCTTTCTTT	CASSPRPVTEAFF